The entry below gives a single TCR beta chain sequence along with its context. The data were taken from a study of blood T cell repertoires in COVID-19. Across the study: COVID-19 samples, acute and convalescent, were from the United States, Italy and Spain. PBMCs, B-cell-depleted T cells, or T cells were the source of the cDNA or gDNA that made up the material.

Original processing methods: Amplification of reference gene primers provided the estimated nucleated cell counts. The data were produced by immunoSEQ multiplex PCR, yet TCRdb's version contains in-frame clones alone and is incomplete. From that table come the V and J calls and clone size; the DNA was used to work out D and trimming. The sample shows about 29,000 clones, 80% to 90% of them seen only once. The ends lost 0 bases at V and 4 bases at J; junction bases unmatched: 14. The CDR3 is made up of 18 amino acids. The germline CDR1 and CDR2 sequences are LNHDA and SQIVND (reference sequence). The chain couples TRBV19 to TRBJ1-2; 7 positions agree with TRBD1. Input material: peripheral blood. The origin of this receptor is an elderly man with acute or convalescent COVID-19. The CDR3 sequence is CASSIDGGQLRLVYGYTF. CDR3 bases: TGTGCCAGTAGTATAGATGGGGGACAGCTTCGTCTAGTCTATGGCTACACCTTC.